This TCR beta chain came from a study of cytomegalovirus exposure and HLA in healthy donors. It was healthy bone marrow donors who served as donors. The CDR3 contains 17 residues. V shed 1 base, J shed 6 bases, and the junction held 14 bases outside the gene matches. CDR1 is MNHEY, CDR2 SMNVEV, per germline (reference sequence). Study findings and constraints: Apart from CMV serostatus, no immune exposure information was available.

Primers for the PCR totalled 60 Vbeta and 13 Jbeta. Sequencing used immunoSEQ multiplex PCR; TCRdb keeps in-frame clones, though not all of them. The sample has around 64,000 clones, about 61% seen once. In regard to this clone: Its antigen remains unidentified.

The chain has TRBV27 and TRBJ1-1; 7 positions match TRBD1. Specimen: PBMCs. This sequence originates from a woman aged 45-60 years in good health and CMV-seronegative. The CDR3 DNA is TGTGCCAGCAGTTTATGGCCCCCCGGACAGGTTGGGTCTGAAGCTTTCTTT. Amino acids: CASSLWPPGQVGSEAFF.